Listed here is a single TCR beta chain. In the study's own analysis: Scientists estimated how many nucleated cells there were by amplifying reference gene primers. TCRdb's copy holds only in-frame clones and misses some; the assay was immunoSEQ multiplex PCR. V and J calls and clone size are given by that table; D and trimming were obtained from the DNA. Of about 200,000 clones listed, over 60% were seen once; the top ten hold around 5.4%. This entry belongs to a study of blood T cell repertoires in COVID-19. As for the study in general: The origin of the acute and convalescent COVID-19 samples was the United States, Italy and Spain. The analysed material was cDNA or gDNA that came from T cells, B-cell-depleted T cells, or PBMCs.

Germline assignment: CDR1 LNHDA and CDR2 SQIVND (reference sequence). J gave up 0 bases and V 7 bases, and 9 bases lay outside the gene matches. This CDR3 has 16 amino acids. The sample taken for sequencing was peripheral blood. This chain connects TRBV19 to TRBJ1-1; the match to TRBD1 covers 9 bases. The TCR comes from a woman in her 70s with acute or convalescent COVID-19. The CDR3 protein is CASTVTGGPVNTEAFF. In nucleotides, the CDR3 is TGTGCCAGTACCGTCACAGGGGGCCCCGTGAACACTGAAGCTTTCTTT.